These T cell receptor beta chains were read from a single sample in a study of T cells in Graves' hyperthyroidism and ophthalmopathy. TCRdb reanalysed the multiplex PCR reads using MiXCR and keeps one entry per CDR3 protein. Of some 800,000 distinct CDR3 sequences in the sample, around 39% are singletons; the top ten hold 8.9%. The sequencing input was blood. The receptors were sampled from a man between 18 and 35 years old with Graves' hyperthyroidism. Each CDR3 is given with its conserved first and last residue. D genes are given only for firm matches. Size is stated for part of the rows, as once, few or many counts, or as a class when the clone is expanded.

>TRBV9|TRBJ2-7|few|NA
TGTGCCAGCAGAAGGGGGGTCCACGAGCAGTACTTC
CASRRGVHEQYF
>TRBV29-1|TRBJ1-3|many|NA
TGCAGCGTTGTGGGAAATTTACAAAACACCATATATTTT
CSVVGNLQNTIYF
>TRBV25-1|TRBJ2-7|many|TRBD1
TGTGCCAGCAGTGAAGACAGGGACTACGAGCAGTACTTC
CASSEDRDYEQYF
>TRBV7-9|TRBJ1-2|once|TRBD1
TGTGCCAGCAGCCAGGGGGCGGGGGAGAGTGGCTACACCTTC
CASSQGAGESGYTF
>TRBV15|TRBJ2-5|many|NA
TGTGCCACCAGGCTAGGGCACCAAGAGACCCAGTACTTC
CATRLGHQETQYF
>TRBV29-1|TRBJ2-1|NA|TRBD1
TGCAGCGCTGGACAGGGGAAAACTGAGCAGTTCTTC
CSAGQGKTEQFF
>TRBV20-1|TRBJ2-7|few|TRBD2
TGCAGTGCTTGGGGTAGCGGGGGTCGCGAGCAGTACTTC
CSAWGSGGREQYF
>TRBV11-3|TRBJ2-6|few|NA
TGTGCCAGCAGCCCCAGCTTTTCTGGGGCCAACGTCCTGACTTTC
CASSPSFSGANVLTF
>TRBV29-1|TRBJ2-3|few|TRBD2
TGCAGCGTTGACGGGGGGGTTGGCACAGATACGCAGTATTTT
CSVDGGVGTDTQYF
>TRBV15|TRBJ2-2|NA|NA
TGTGCCACCATCAGAGATAAGACTGCTCCCGGGGAGCTGTTTTTT
CATIRDKTAPGELFF
>TRBV10-2|TRBJ1-6|NA|NA
TGCGCCAGCAGTGAGGTGGCGTCACCCCTCCACTTT
CASSEVASPLHF
>TRBV12-3/TRBV12-4|TRBJ1-1|NA|NA
TGTGCCAGCAGTTTAGACACGGATATATTCACTGAAGCTTTCTTT
CASSLDTDIFTEAFF
>TRBV10-3|TRBJ2-2|NA|NA
TGTGCCATCAGTGAGAGGGGGGCCGGGGAGCTGTTTTTT
CAISERGAGELFF
>TRBV25-1|TRBJ2-6|NA|NA
TGTGCCAGCGTTGATGGGGACTCTGGGGCCAACGTCCTGACTTTC
CASVDGDSGANVLTF
>TRBV4-1|TRBJ1-4|few|NA
TGCGCCAGCAGCCAAGATCCAGGGATCGGGCTAGAAAAACTGTTTTTT
CASSQDPGIGLEKLFF
>TRBV19|TRBJ2-7|NA|NA
TGTGCCAGCAGACGACTCCAGGGACCCGGCGAGCAGTACTTC
CASRRLQGPGEQYF
>TRBV2|TRBJ2-5|few|TRBD2
TGTGCCAGCAGCCCGAAGGGACTAGCGGGAGATGAGACCCAGTACTTC
CASSPKGLAGDETQYF
>TRBV10-3|TRBJ1-2|NA|NA
TGTGCCATCAGTGTAGGGAAAGGGTATGGCTACACCTTC
CAISVGKGYGYTF
>TRBV19|TRBJ2-5|few|NA
TGTGCCAGTAGTATAGCTGGCGGGGAGACCCAGTACTTC
CASSIAGGETQYF
>TRBV7-9|TRBJ2-7|NA|NA
TGTGCCAGCAGCTTACCCGTGGGGGGACCGGGCTACGAGCACTACTTC
CASSLPVGGPGYEHYF
>TRBV29-1|TRBJ2-2|many|NA
TGCAGCGTCCGATCCCGCACCGGGGAGCTGTTTTTT
CSVRSRTGELFF
>TRBV7-2|TRBJ2-6|once|TRBD2
TGTGCCAGCAGCTCCAGCGGGGAAGACCTGACTTTC
CASSSSGEDLTF
>TRBV6-5|TRBJ1-3|few|NA
TGTGCCGCCGGGATCTCTGGAAACACCATATATTTT
CAAGISGNTIYF
>TRBV7-2|TRBJ1-5|NA|NA
TGTGCCAGCAGTAGGGCCGGGCAGAGCAATCAGCCCCAGCATTTT
CASSRAGQSNQPQHF
>TRBV11-2|TRBJ2-7|NA|TRBD1
TGTGCCAGCAGCACACAGGGGCGTTACGAGCAGTACTTC
CASSTQGRYEQYF
>TRBV7-2|TRBJ2-5|NA|TRBD2
TGTGCCAGCAGCTTAGAGGGGACTAGCGGGGGGGCCCAAGAGACCCAGTACTTC
CASSLEGTSGGAQETQYF
>TRBV10-1|TRBJ1-2|NA|TRBD1
TGTGCCATCCCGGGACAGTACTATGGCTACACCTTC
CAIPGQYYGYTF
>TRBV20-1|TRBJ2-7|few|NA
TGCAGTGCCTCCCTGCCCCAGAGCTACGGGTACGAGCAGTACTTC
CSASLPQSYGYEQYF
>TRBV2|TRBJ1-6|many|NA
TGTGCCAACTCCGGGGGCGACTCCTATAATTCACCCCTCCACTTT
CANSGGDSYNSPLHF
>TRBV24-1|TRBJ1-2|NA|TRBD1
TGTGCCACCAGTGATACCGTTGGGACAGCGGGATTCTATGGCTACACCTTC
CATSDTVGTAGFYGYTF
>TRBV7-8|TRBJ1-3|many|NA
TGTGCCAGCAGCTTAGCGGAGGGAAGCTCTGGAAACACCATATATTTT
CASSLAEGSSGNTIYF
>TRBV7-2|TRBJ2-5|NA|TRBD2
TGTGCCAGCACCCCCAGAGGGATTAGCGGGAGGAACCAAGAGACCCAGTACTTC
CASTPRGISGRNQETQYF
>TRBV20-1|TRBJ1-5|few|TRBD1
TGCAGTGCTAGGGGGAACAGGGGAGGCGCGGAGCCCCAGCATTTT
CSARGNRGGAEPQHF
>TRBV2|TRBJ1-2|many|NA
TGTGCCAGCAGTGAACAACCGGGCTACACCTTC
CASSEQPGYTF
>TRBV2|TRBJ2-2|NA|NA
TGTGCCAGCAGTATCATCCGGGACCCGTTCACCGGGGAGCTGTTTTTT
CASSIIRDPFTGELFF
>TRBV2|TRBJ1-1|once|NA
TGTGCCAGCAGTAACGGACAGTCGAAAACTGAAGCTTTCTTT
CASSNGQSKTEAFF
>TRBV19|TRBJ1-1|NA|NA
TGTGCCAGTACCCGGACTTACACTGAAGCTTTCTTT
CASTRTYTEAFF
>TRBV2|TRBJ2-7|few|NA
TGTGCCAGCGTAACAGGGCACGAGCAGTACTTC
CASVTGHEQYF
>TRBV5-6|TRBJ1-4|few|TRBD1
TGTGCCAGCAGCTTGAAGGACAGGGGTGATGAAAAACTGTTTTTT
CASSLKDRGDEKLFF
>TRBV7-2|TRBJ2-7|few|NA
TGTGCCAGCAGCTTAAAAGCAAGCTCCTACGAGCAGTACTTC
CASSLKASSYEQYF